A selection of T cell receptor beta chains follows, all from one sample in a study of breast tumors, draining lymph nodes, adjacent tissues. TCRdb called the multiplex PCR reads again in MiXCR, with one record for every CDR3 protein. The repertoire includes about 46,000 distinct CDR3 sequences, 20% to 25% of them detected once, and approximately 8.2% sits in the top ten. Material: breast tumor tissue. The receptors originated from a female donor with breast cancer. Some clones in this sample may be carry-over from other donors' samples. Both conserved end residues are part of each CDR3. A D gene is named only where the DNA matches it firmly. Expanded clones are given a class, and other clones once, few, many or no size at all.

CDR3nt	CDR3aa	abundance	len	v_gene	d_gene	j_gene
TGCGCCAGCAGCCGCCGGGACAGGGTTTTTCTAGATGAGCAGTTCTTC	CASSRRDRVFLDEQFF	few	16	TRBV5-1	TRBD1	TRBJ2-1
TGTGCCAGCAGTGCTTCACAGGGAGGGGGCGAAAAACTGTTTTTT	CASSASQGGGEKLFF	medium-sized	15	TRBV6-1	TRBD1	TRBJ1-4
TGCAGTGCTAGAGATCCCGGTAGAACCTCTGGGGCCAACGTCCTGACTTTC	CSARDPGRTSGANVLTF	many	17	TRBV20-1	.	TRBJ2-6
TGCAGTGCTTACGACAGGCGAACCCCGAACACTGAAGCTTTCTTT	CSAYDRRTPNTEAFF	few	15	TRBV20-1	.	TRBJ1-1
TGTGCCAGCTCACCAAATCAGGGGGGCACAGATACGCAGTATTTT	CASSPNQGGTDTQYF	many	15	TRBV18	TRBD1	TRBJ2-3
TGTGCCAGCAGCTTGGGGACTAAGTGGCCTTTCTTT	CASSLGTKWPFF	.	12	TRBV7-9	.	TRBJ1-1
TGTGCCAGCAGCGCCTCCGTCACGGCCTCCTACAATGAGCAGTTCTTC	CASSASVTASYNEQFF	.	16	TRBV11-3	.	TRBJ2-1
TGTGCCAGCAGCCAAGGGTCTAGCGGTAACACAGATACGCAGTATTTT	CASSQGSSGNTDTQYF	few	16	TRBV3-1	TRBD2	TRBJ2-3
TGTGCCAGCAGTCTTCGGACGGTCTATGGCTACACCTTC	CASSLRTVYGYTF	many	13	TRBV28	.	TRBJ1-2
TGTGCCAGCAGCTTAGTGGGGACAGAGGAAAAACTGTTTTTT	CASSLVGTEEKLFF	many	14	TRBV7-9	TRBD1	TRBJ1-4
TGTGCCAGCAGTTCCGTGACGAGCGGGAGGGCCGGAGATACGCAGTATTTT	CASSSVTSGRAGDTQYF	many	17	TRBV6-6	TRBD2	TRBJ2-3
TGTGCCTGGAGTGTCTTGCCGCTGAACTATGGCTACACCTTC	CAWSVLPLNYGYTF	many	14	TRBV30	.	TRBJ1-2
TGCAGCGTACGGTGGGGGCCTGAGCAGTTCTTC	CSVRWGPEQFF	many	11	TRBV29-1	.	TRBJ2-1
TGCAGCGTTGGGCGGACAGTGGACGGGGAGCTGTTTTTT	CSVGRTVDGELFF	many	13	TRBV29-1	.	TRBJ2-2
TGTGCCAGCAGTTCCCAGGGGGCTCTTAATGGCTACACCTTC	CASSSQGALNGYTF	.	14	TRBV6-2/TRBV6-3	TRBD1	TRBJ1-2
TGCGCCAGCAGCCAAGAAGTCCAGGTTAATTCACCCCTCCACTTT	CASSQEVQVNSPLHF	.	15	TRBV4-1	.	TRBJ1-6
TGTGCCAGTATGGGGAGTACCGAAAAACTGTTTTTT	CASMGSTEKLFF	.	12	TRBV19	.	TRBJ1-4
TGTGCCAGCACTCTGGGGACAAGAGCTGAAAAACTGTTTTTT	CASTLGTRAEKLFF	many	14	TRBV2	.	TRBJ1-4
TGTGCCAGCAACCCTAGGCTAGCGGGAGCCCCAGATACGCAGTATTTT	CASNPRLAGAPDTQYF	.	16	TRBV7-6	TRBD2	TRBJ2-3
TGTGCCAGCAGTTTAGTCCTTGCTGATGAGCAGTTCTTC	CASSLVLADEQFF	.	13	TRBV27	.	TRBJ2-1
TGTGCCAGTATGCAGCGAACTGAAGCTTTCTTT	CASMQRTEAFF	few	11	TRBV19	.	TRBJ1-1
TGTGCCAGCAGCCTGGGGACTCGAGACGACGAGCAGTACTTC	CASSLGTRDDEQYF	many	14	TRBV7-9	.	TRBJ2-7
TGTGCCAGCAGCTTACAATCACTAGAGTCGTTCCACGAGCAGTACTTC	CASSLQSLESFHEQYF	many	16	TRBV5-5	.	TRBJ2-7
TGTGCCAGCAGTGAAGTACCAGGGAACTATGGCTACACCTTC	CASSEVPGNYGYTF	many	14	TRBV6-1	.	TRBJ1-2